The 7 T cell receptor beta chains listed next were all sequenced from one sample in a study of blood T cell repertoires in COVID-19. Repertoires were generated with immunoSEQ multiplex PCR, while TCRdb's copy carries only in-frame clones and drops some. The sample carries a few hundred thousand clones, over 75% recorded once. Specimen: PBMCs or T cells enriched from blood (not recorded which). These receptors came from a middle-aged man who had recovered from COVID-19.

This rearrangement joins TRBV2 to TRBJ1-2, with a possible D match to TRBD1 (5 bases). V gave up 7 bases and J gave up 6 bases, with 18 bases separating them. The V gene's germline CDR1 is SNHLY and CDR2 FYNNEI. The CDR3 has 14 residues. The CDR3 nucleotides are TGTGCCAGCATTAAAGACAGAAGCTATGATGGCTACACCTTC. It encodes CASIKDRSYDGYTF.

This rearrangement joins TRBV12-3 or TRBV12-4 to TRBJ1-1; possibly TRBD1 for D (5 bases). CDR3 length: 13 amino acids. V shed 5 bases and J shed 5 bases, with 12 bases lying between them. In DNA form, the CDR3 reads TGTGCCAGCAGTACGGATAGGGGAACTGAAGCTTTCTTT. This translates into CASSTDRGTEAFF.

This chain links TRBV19 with TRBJ2-3, with TRBD2 identical over 8 bases. The CDR3 is 15 residues long. CDR1 and CDR2 from the germline V gene are LNHDA and SQIVND (reference sequence). Trimming took 10 bases from V and 2 from J; bases not matched to a gene: 11. The CDR3 region is CATTTGGGSTDTQYF. CDR3 sequence (DNA): TGTGCCACCACTACCGGGGGGGGCTCCACAGATACGCAGTATTTT.

This chain links TRBV3-1 (or the pseudogene TRBV3-2) with TRBJ1-2; 7 bases fit TRBD1. The CDR3 runs to 12 residues. Trimming at V came to 8 bases and at J to 4 bases, leaving 4 bases not matched to a gene. Germline CDR1 LGHDT, CDR2 YNNKEL (reference sequence). CDR3 coding DNA: TGTGCCAGCTCTGGGACAGCCTATGGCTACACCTTC. It codes for CASSGTAYGYTF.

The chain uses TRBV7-6 and TRBJ2-7, with D possibly matching TRBD2 (5 bases). The CDR3 contains 14 residues. V was shortened by 0 bases and J by 2 bases, with 8 bases between the two germline ends. CDR1 and CDR2 from the germline V gene are SGHVS and FNYEAQ. DNA for the CDR3: TGTGCCAGCAGCTTAGCGCGGGCAGCCTACGAGCAGTACTTC. It specifies CASSLARAAYEQYF.

The rearrangement links TRBV28 to TRBJ2-1; D possibly corresponds to TRBD2 (6 bases). Germline V gene sequence: CDR1 MDHEN, CDR2 SYDVKM. This CDR3 is 14 amino acids long. V was cut by 5 bases and J by 7 bases, with 15 bases left in between. The CDR3 region is CASSPYRAGNEQFF. The CDR3 DNA reads as TGTGCCAGCAGTCCTTATAGGGCGGGAAATGAGCAGTTCTTC.

This chain connects TRBV5-1 to TRBJ2-2; D is ambiguous. The CDR3 loop spans 14 amino acids. The germline gives CDR1 SGHRS, CDR2 YFSETQ. V dropped 2 bases and J dropped 1 base, with 6 bases sitting between them. DNA of the CDR3: TGCGCCAGCAGCTTATCAGGGAACACCGGGGAGCTGTTTTTT. Its protein is CASSLSGNTGELFF.